This TCR beta chain comes out of a study of CXCR3-negative and CXCR3-positive naive CD8 T cells. Of note for this clonotype: The antigen is unknown.

The germline V gene encodes CDR1 LNHDA and CDR2 SQIVND (reference sequence). This CDR3 contains 12 residues. UMI-labeled 5' RACE TRB cDNA libraries were prepared from the cells. Each CDR3 protein gets one entry in TCRdb, which reprocessed the 5' RACE reads and gives no DNA. This listing includes roughly 120,000 distinct CDR3 sequences. Findings and limits, study-wide: When CXCR3-positive naive cells were set against CXCR3-negative naive cells, the former had more hydrophobic TRB CDR3s.

The rearrangement uses TRBV19 and TRBJ2-1. The receptor was isolated from a human donor in good health. Some clones in this sample may be carry-over from other donors' samples. The sample comprised naive CXCR3+ CD8+ T cells from blood. Subset given: CD45RO-CCR7+CD27+CD95- naive CD8+ T cells expressing CXCR3 (TNR3+). The chain's CDR3 is CASSISGDEQFF.